Sequencing of this T cell receptor beta chain was carried out in a study of Ad26.COV2.S vaccination and SARS-CoV-2 variants. The CDR3 covers 14 residues. Trimming pared 3 bases from V and 5 bases from J, leaving 11 bases between. Germline V gene data show CDR1 as LGHDT and CDR2 as YNNKEL (reference sequence). Details on this clone: Antigen: not known.

Treatment defined: some 20 received Ad26.COV2.S at low or high dose, single or two shots; 5 received placebo; per-sample allocation not given. Sample collection was performed on day 63 after the first vaccine or placebo injection. Cohort 1b enrolled adults aged 18-55 years in Boston. Vaccination used an Ad26 vector expressing Wuhan-strain SARS-CoV-2 spike. This table comes from immunoSEQ multiplex PCR, and its TCRdb copy is limited to in-frame clones, with some not included. There are approximately 400,000 clones in the sample; approximately 85% occur only once, and roughly 3.1% lies in the top ten. Overall study results and limits: Responses of spike-specific T cells (both CD8+ and CD4+) reportedly showed substantial breadth after vaccination. Possibly, TCR breadth and depth analyses underestimated total T cell responses.

The rearrangement uses TRBV3-1 (or the pseudogene TRBV3-2) and TRBJ2-1, with D hard to call. The sequences come from peripheral blood, collected in a trial of Ad26.COV2.S vaccine versus placebo. This TCR derives from a person aged 18-65 years who received the Ad26.COV2.S COVID-19 vaccine or a placebo. Here the CDR3 DNA reads TGTGCCAGCAGCCAGGGTAGCTTGCACAATGAGCAGTTCTTC. This gives the protein CASSQGSLHNEQFF.